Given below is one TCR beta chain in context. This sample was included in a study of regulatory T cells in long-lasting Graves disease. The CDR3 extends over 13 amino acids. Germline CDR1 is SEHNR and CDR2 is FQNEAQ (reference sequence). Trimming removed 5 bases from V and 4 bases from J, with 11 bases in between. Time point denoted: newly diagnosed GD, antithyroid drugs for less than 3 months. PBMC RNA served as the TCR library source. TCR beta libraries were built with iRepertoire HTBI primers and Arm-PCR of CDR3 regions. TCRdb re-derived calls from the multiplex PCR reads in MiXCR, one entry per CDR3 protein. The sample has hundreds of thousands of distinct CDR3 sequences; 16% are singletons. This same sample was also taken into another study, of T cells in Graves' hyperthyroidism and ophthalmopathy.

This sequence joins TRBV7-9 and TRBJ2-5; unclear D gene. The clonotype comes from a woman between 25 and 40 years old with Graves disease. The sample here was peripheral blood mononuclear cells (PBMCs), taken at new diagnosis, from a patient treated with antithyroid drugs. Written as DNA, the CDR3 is TGTGCCAGCAGCACCCGCCTCCGAGAGACCCAGTACTTC. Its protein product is CASSTRLRETQYF.